The clone carrying this T cell receptor (beta chain) showed up many times. The study based diagnoses on clinical symptoms, serum thyroxine and TRAb, thyroid ultrasound and orbital computed tomography. These data originate in a study of T cells in Graves' hyperthyroidism and ophthalmopathy. About the research overall: At the time of initial diagnosis and before any treatment, peripheral blood was collected.

Trimming took 5 bases from V and 6 from J; bases not matched to a gene: 7. The CDR3 is made up of 15 amino acids. CDR1 is MNHNS and CDR2 is SASEGT in the germline V gene. Amplification of TCR beta CDR3 regions was performed using RNA transcripts as template. The HTBI primer set drove a first-round RT-PCR of the TCR CDR3. TCRdb reprocessed the multiplex PCR reads with MiXCR, giving one entry per CDR3 protein. Of 300,000 to 400,000 distinct CDR3 sequences listed, about 18% are singletons. This rearrangement joins TRBV6-1 to TRBJ1-5; 10 positions match TRBD1. The source is a woman in her forties or fifties with Graves' hyperthyroidism. The sequenced sample was blood. For the CDR3, the DNA is TGTGCCAGCAGTACCGGACAGGGGGATTCTCAGCCCCAGCATTTT. The encoded protein is CASSTGQGDSQPQHF.